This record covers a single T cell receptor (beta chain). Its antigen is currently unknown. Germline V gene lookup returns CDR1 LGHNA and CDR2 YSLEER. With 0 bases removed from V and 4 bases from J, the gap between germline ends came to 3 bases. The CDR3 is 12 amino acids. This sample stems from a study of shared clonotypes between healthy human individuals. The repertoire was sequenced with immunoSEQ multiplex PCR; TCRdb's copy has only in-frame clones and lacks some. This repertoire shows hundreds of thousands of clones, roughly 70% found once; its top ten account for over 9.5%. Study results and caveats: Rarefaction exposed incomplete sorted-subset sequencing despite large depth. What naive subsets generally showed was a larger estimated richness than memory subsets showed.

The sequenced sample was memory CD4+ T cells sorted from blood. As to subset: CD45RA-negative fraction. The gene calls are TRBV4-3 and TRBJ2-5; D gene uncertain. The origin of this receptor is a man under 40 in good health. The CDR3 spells CASSQERETQYF. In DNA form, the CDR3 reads TGCGCCAGCAGCCAAGAAAGAGAGACCCAGTACTTC.